This paragraph reports one T cell receptor beta chain. This clonotype was detected a few times. Its antigen is still unknown. Base qualities were left out, and no much larger clone turns up one base away. Stable Graves' hyperthyroidism was defined as the absence of progression to ophthalmopathy over 18 months of follow-up. Hyperthyroidism patients were aged 18 to 65 years and newly diagnosed, with disease duration of less than 2 months. Any patient with an uncontrolled infection, another autoimmune disease, pregnancy or lactation was excluded. Diagnoses were based on clinical symptoms, serum thyroxine and TRAb, thyroid ultrasound and orbital computed tomography. Ficoll-Paque density gradient centrifugation was used to isolate PBMCs from around 10 ml of fresh peripheral blood. Trizol reagent was used to extract total RNA, and RNA quality was then checked on an Agilent 2100 Bioanalyzer. Counted from cysteine to phenylalanine, this CDR3 has 13 amino acids. Only CDR3 DNA remains: 39 bases, in frame from the first base. Trimming costs V 1 base and J 5 bases, and their ends lie 9 bases apart. CDR1 SEHNR and CDR2 FQNEAQ were looked up in the germline V gene (reference sequence).

These data belong to a study of T cells in Graves' hyperthyroidism and ophthalmopathy (dated by TCRdb to the late 2010s). At the level of the whole study: Peripheral blood was collected at initial diagnosis, before any treatment. In addition, the study compared T-cell repertoires in thyroid tissue and in blood from roughly six Graves' hyperthyroidism patients. To identify TCR V-J signatures that set the groups apart, the researchers used a discovery cohort of 100 patients, made up of around 40 with Graves' ophthalmopathy and some 56 with stable Graves' hyperthyroidism. The roughly 94 discovery patients were randomly divided into training and test sets at a 7:3 ratio. Whether ophthalmopathy could be predicted prospectively was tested in an independent validation cohort made up of roughly 20 hyperthyroidism patients plus 17 patients who later progressed to ophthalmopathy. Following sampling, methimazole starting at 30 mg daily was given to hyperthyroidism patients, and high-dose intravenous methylprednisolone was given to ophthalmopathy patients. TCR Vbeta CDR3 sequencing of approximately 140 peripheral blood samples (43 ophthalmopathy, about 75 hyperthyroidism and roughly 17 progressor patients) is reported in the paper.

What the work shows at the level of the full study, not this receptor alone: In validation, the model predicted progression to ophthalmopathy a median of about 6.5 months before onset, with roughly 70% sensitivity and about 75% specificity. Sample size was not statistically predetermined, and blinding of investigators to group allocation was not performed. Most expanded thyroid clonotypes (frequency above 0.001) were also detected in blood, suggesting blood repertoires may reflect thyroid immune responses. In cross-validation, a model built on a 13 V-J signature told ophthalmopathy apart from stable hyperthyroidism with approximately 90% sensitivity and approximately 84% specificity, and in testing the same model reached 80%/75%.

The TCR beta CDR3 regions were amplified from the RNA transcripts. A first-round RT-PCR of the TCR CDR3 used the HTBI primer set with the Qiagen OneStep RT-PCR kit. Libraries were constructed in a second round of multiplex PCR, after which size selection and purification were performed. Paired-end sequencing of the libraries was performed with 100 bp reads on an Illumina HiSeq2000. The authors' pipeline ran thus. SOAPnuke was used to process the raw data, with reads discarded if the reads contained adapters or uncalled bases, had a mean Phred below 15, or lacked an exact constant-primer or identifier match. COPE v1.2.5 was used to merge high-quality paired reads, and clonotypes were defined as unique nucleotide sequences. MiTCR v1.1 was used to align the clonotypes against IMGT TRBV, TRBD and TRBJ reference segments. The analysis was restricted to V-J combinations with a frequency above 0.0001, which together covered 98% to 99.2% of the repertoires. A TCS score was defined as the ratio between F50 (clonal expansion) and ExV (chaos), using BLOSUM62-based TCRdist between CDR3 peptides within each V-J. Welch's t-statistics and random forest reduced 450 to 600 V-J features to 10 to 15, which were used in a naive Bayes classifier (R e1071). The similarity between thyroid and blood repertoires was quantified using the Morisita-Horn index. TCRdb's own reprocessing of the public reads used fastp at Q25 and MiXCR and kept productive beta chains. Here each entry gathers all rows of one CDR3 protein and keeps the most common genes and DNA. The V and J calls were not made by the authors but by TCRdb's processing. The sample yields nearly 750,000 distinct CDR3 sequences; around 40% were counted once. In total, the top ten clones hold less than 35% of the sample.

This chain joins TRBV7-9 to TRBJ2-7, with no reliable assignment of the D segment. What was sequenced was blood. The source is a middle-aged woman with Graves' hyperthyroidism. The nucleotides read TGTGCCAGCAGCTTAGGAGACCCAGACGAGCAGTACTTC. It specifies CASSLGDPDEQYF.